This passage covers 24 T cell receptor beta chains from one sample sequenced in a study of shared clonotypes between healthy human individuals. Some clones are missing from TCRdb's copy, which holds only in-frame ones; the method was immunoSEQ multiplex PCR. The profile shows about a million clones, over 60% of them singletons. Sequencing was carried out using memory CD4+ T cells sorted from blood. The subset was: CD45RA-negative fraction. The receptors were sampled from a man between 18 and 35 years old in good health.

This chain links TRBV6-5 with TRBJ1-2; unclear D gene. Germline V gene data show CDR1 as MNHEY and CDR2 as SVGAGI. The V and J ends lost 1 base and 5 bases respectively, with 14 bases between them. This CDR3 is built from 15 residues. CDR3 amino acids: CASSYLGNRRYGYTF. The CDR3 nucleotides read TGTGCCAGCAGTTACTTGGGCAATCGGCGGTATGGCTACACCTTC.

This chain connects TRBV28 to TRBJ2-1, with D maybe TRBD2 (6 bases). Trimming shortened V by 2 bases and J by 10 bases, and 9 bases separated the two germline ends. The length of the CDR3 is 12 residues. Germline CDR1 reads MDHEN; CDR2 reads SYDVKM. The CDR3 bases are TGTGCCAGCAGTTTAGCGGGGTCCGAGCAGTTCTTC. Translation: CASSLAGSEQFF.

The chain joins TRBV6-6 to TRBJ1-2, with no clear D. The CDR3 is 13 residues long. Trimming took off 7 bases at V and 2 bases at J, with 11 bases between the two ends. Germline CDR1 and CDR2: MNHNY and SVGAGI (reference sequence). The CDR3: CASTPSGNYGYTF. Here the CDR3 DNA reads TGTGCCAGCACCCCGTCTGGAAACTATGGCTACACCTTC.

This clone has just one count. V and J are TRBV6-6 and TRBJ2-1, with a tentative D call TRBD2 (5 bases). Deletions cut 8 bases from V and 4 bases from J, with 21 bases between. Germline V gene sequence: CDR1 MNHNY, CDR2 SVGAGI (reference sequence). This CDR3 contains 16 residues. The CDR3 DNA follows: TGTGCCAGCCTAGGAGACCGTAGCGTGCGGTACAATGAGCAGTTCTTC. This gives the protein CASLGDRSVRYNEQFF.

The chain joins TRBV9 to TRBJ2-3; no definite D call. V dropped 2 bases and J dropped 7 bases, with 17 bases sitting between them. Germline CDR1 is SGDLS and CDR2 is YYNGEE. This CDR3 comprises 15 residues. CDR3 DNA sequence: TGTGCCAGCAGCGTCTCGGACGCAGCGCAGAATACGCAGTATTTT. It translates to CASSVSDAAQNTQYF.

This chain joins TRBV5-1 and TRBJ1-3, with D tentatively TRBD1 (5 bases). Germline CDR1 and CDR2: SGHRS and YFSETQ. This CDR3 has 14 amino acids. Trimming shortened V by 1 base and J by 4 bases, and 9 bases separated the two germline ends. The CDR3 spells CASSLPGQGNTIYF. The CDR3 DNA reads TGCGCCAGCAGCTTGCCTGGACAAGGAAACACCATATATTTT.

CDR3 sequence reads: CASSLQGGEGFGYTF. Written as DNA, the CDR3 is TGCGCCAGCAGCCTACAGGGCGGAGAAGGATTTGGCTACACCTTC. The chain has TRBV5-1 and TRBJ1-2; D might be TRBD1 (6 bases). The length of the CDR3 is 15 residues. CDR1 and CDR2 (germline): SGHRS, YFSETQ. V lost 4 bases and J lost 7, with 20 bases in between.

The chain uses TRBV4-3 and TRBJ2-2, with D unresolved. The CDR3 consists of 15 residues. Trimming pared 0 bases from V and 6 bases from J, leaving 11 bases between. Germline lookup yields CDR1 LGHNA and CDR2 YSLEER. This chain's CDR3 is CASSQDDRSPGELFF. Written as DNA, the CDR3 is TGCGCCAGCAGCCAAGATGATCGAAGCCCCGGGGAGCTGTTTTTT.

This clone was recorded only once. The same CDR3 can be traced to other DNA sequences in this sample. The chain joins TRBV28 to TRBJ1-2; D remains unclear. Germline CDR1 is MDHEN and CDR2 is SYDVKM. Trimming took 3 bases from V and 5 from J, leaving 7 bases between them. The CDR3 loop spans 12 amino acids. This CDR3 is CASSFGGYGYTF. CDR3 bases: TGTGCCAGCAGTTTCGGAGGGTATGGCTACACCTTC.

The chain employs TRBV16 and TRBJ1-5, with 7 bases fitting TRBD1. V trimming: 2 bases; J trimming: 7 bases; junction bases outside the gene matches: 2. Germline V gene sequence: CDR1 KGHSY, CDR2 FQNENV. The CDR3 consists of 13 residues. The CDR3 region is CASSQDRDQPQHF. CDR3 in DNA: TGTGCCAGCAGCCAAGACAGGGACCAGCCCCAGCATTTT.

V and J are TRBV6-5 and TRBJ2-4, with 9 nucleotides matching TRBD1. V was clipped by 2 bases and J by 5 bases; unmatched bases: 7. This CDR3 region has 16 residues. Germline loops: CDR1 MNHEY, CDR2 SVGAGI. The CDR3 loop reads CASSYRMGQGENIQYF. In DNA, the CDR3 is TGTGCCAGCAGTTACAGGATGGGACAGGGAGAAAACATTCAGTACTTC.

Points on this clone: The conserved phenylalanine or tryptophan normally closing the CDR3 is absent here, so this likely arose from a read error. It is unclear where the CDR3 begins or ends on the DNA, so no DNA is shown, and the CDR3 is as TCRdb lists it. The rearrangement uses TRBV18 and TRBJ2-7; the table's D call, TRBD1, has no DNA check behind it. The CDR3 spans 12 residues, counting both ends. The germline gives CDR1 KGHSH, CDR2 LQKENI. The CDR3 sequence: CASSPDRDSIRI.

This chain connects TRBV7-9 to TRBJ2-2, with D possibly being TRBD2 (5 bases). The CDR3 has 13 residues. The germline gives CDR1 SEHNR, CDR2 FQNEAQ (reference sequence). The CDR3 sequence is CAASGENTGELFF. As DNA, the CDR3 is TGTGCAGCGTCCGGGGAGAACACCGGGGAGCTGTTTTTT.

The chain couples TRBV11-2 to TRBJ2-5, with D tentatively TRBD1 (5 bases). Germline CDR1 reads SGHAT; CDR2 reads FQNNGV. V lost 2 bases to trimming and J lost 1 base, with 8 bases between them. The CDR3 is 14 amino acids. The CDR3 nucleotides are TGTGCCAGCAGCTTAAGACAGCCCCAAGAGACCCAGTACTTC. The encoded protein is CASSLRQPQETQYF.

The CDR3: CASSSTWRRPQGSGANVLTF. The CDR3 DNA follows: TGTGCCAGCAGCAGTACCTGGAGGAGGCCCCAGGGATCTGGGGCCAACGTCCTGACTTTC. J is TRBJ2-6 and V is TRBV21-1. TRBV21-1 is reported as a pseudogene. The CDR3 spans 20 residues.

This sequence joins TRBV19 and TRBJ1-4; 8 positions match TRBD1. The V and J ends lost 5 bases and 5 bases, in that order; junction bases with no gene match: 7. The CDR3 spans 15 residues. The germline gives CDR1 LNHDA, CDR2 SQIVND (reference sequence). As DNA, the CDR3 is TGTGCCAGTAGTTCTTCAGGGGGCCCCAATGAAAAACTGTTTTTT. Encoded protein: CASSSSGGPNEKLFF.

The rearrangement uses TRBV30 and TRBJ1-3; a weak D match, TRBD1 (6 bases). The CDR3 extends over 14 amino acids. V was pared by 0 bases and J by 3 bases, with 9 bases between. Germline CDR1 reads GTSNPN; CDR2 reads SVGIG (reference sequence). CDR3 in DNA: TGTGCCTGGAGTGTAAACAGGGTTGGAAACACCATATATTTT. It codes for CAWSVNRVGNTIYF. The complete variable domain, with remaining parts taken from reference TRBV30 and TRBJ1-3, reads SQTIHQWPATLVQPVGSPLSLECTVEGTSNPNLYWYRQAAGRGLQLLFYSVGIGQISSEVPQNLSASRPQDRQFILSSKKLLLSDSGFYLCAWSVNRVGNTIYFGEGSWLTVV.

V is TRBV7-2 and J is TRBJ2-5; TRBD2 aligns across 8 bases. The CDR3 totals 18 residues. The V gene's germline CDR1 is SGHTA and CDR2 FQGNSA. V lost 5 bases, J lost 1 base, and 15 bases stayed unmatched. As DNA, the CDR3 is TGTGCCAGCAGCCCCCGGTACCTAGCGGGTAATATCCAAGAGACCCAGTACTTC. This encodes CASSPRYLAGNIQETQYF.

The rearrangement uses TRBV6-6 and TRBJ1-2; 8 bases are a match to TRBD1. The J segment lost 3 bases and the V segment lost 1 base, leaving 4 bases of the junction unmatched. CDR3 length: 15 amino acids. The germline CDR1 and CDR2 sequences are MNHNY and SVGAGI (reference sequence). The DNA for the CDR3 is TGTGCCAGCAGTTACTTATCAGGGGGCGACTATGGCTACACCTTC. Translated: CASSYLSGGDYGYTF.

The chain combines TRBV2 with TRBJ2-1, with 7 bases aligning to TRBD1. V was pared by 2 bases and J by 4 bases, with 5 bases of the junction left unmatched. Germline lookup yields CDR1 SNHLY and CDR2 FYNNEI. This CDR3 contains 15 residues. CDR3 protein: CASSEMTGRYNEQFF. The DNA of the CDR3 is TGTGCCAGCAGTGAAATGACAGGGCGATACAATGAGCAGTTCTTC.

This chain joins TRBV30 and TRBJ2-6; TRBD2 aligns across 11 bases. This CDR3 spans 15 amino acids. V lost 5 bases, J lost 1 base, and 1 base stayed unmatched. The germline V gene encodes CDR1 GTSNPN and CDR2 SVGIG (reference sequence). CDR3 bases: TGTGCCTGGGCTAGCGGGAGGTCTGGGGCCAACGTCCTGACTTTC. Protein: CAWASGRSGANVLTF.

CDR3 in amino acids: CASSFSLRETQYF. In nucleotides, the CDR3 is TGCGCCAGCAGCTTCTCCCTAAGGGAGACCCAGTACTTC. V is TRBV4-1 and J is TRBJ2-5, with unresolved D. This CDR3 spans 13 amino acids. The V gene lost 5 bases and the J gene lost 5 bases, with 12 bases spanning the gap. Germline V gene lookup returns CDR1 MGHRA and CDR2 YSYEKL.

The rearrangement joins TRBV18 to TRBJ1-1; no clear D gene. The V and J ends lost 6 bases and 11 bases respectively, with 16 bases between them. Germline V gene lookup returns CDR1 KGHSH and CDR2 LQKENI. CDR3 length: 12 amino acids. The CDR3 loop is CASSQDSSWAFF. CDR3 sequence (DNA): TGTGCCAGCTCCCAGGATTCCTCGTGGGCTTTCTTT.

This chain uses TRBV28 with TRBJ1-2, with D possibly being TRBD1 (5 bases). V shed 2 bases and J shed 2 bases, with 9 bases lying between them. The CDR3 length is 14 residues. Germline V gene sequence: CDR1 MDHEN, CDR2 SYDVKM. CDR3 amino acids: CASSLVGVNYGYTF. The CDR3 nucleotides read TGTGCCAGCAGTTTAGTAGGGGTCAACTATGGCTACACCTTC.